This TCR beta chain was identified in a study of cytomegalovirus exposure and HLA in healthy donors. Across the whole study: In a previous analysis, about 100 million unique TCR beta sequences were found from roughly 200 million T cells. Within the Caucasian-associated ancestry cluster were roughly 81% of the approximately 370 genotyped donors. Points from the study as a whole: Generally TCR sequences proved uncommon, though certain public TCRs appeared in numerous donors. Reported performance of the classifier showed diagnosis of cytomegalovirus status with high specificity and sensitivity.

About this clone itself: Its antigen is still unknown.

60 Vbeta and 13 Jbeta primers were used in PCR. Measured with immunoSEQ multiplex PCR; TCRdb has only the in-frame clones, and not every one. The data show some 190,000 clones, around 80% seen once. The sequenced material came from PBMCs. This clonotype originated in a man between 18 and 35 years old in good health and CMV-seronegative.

The CDR3 nucleotides are TGTGCCAGTAGTATCGCGGGGACTAGCGGGGGGGCGGGGACGCAGTATTTT. It encodes CASSIAGTSGGAGTQYF. The chain links TRBV19 to TRBJ2-3; 16 positions agree with TRBD2. Germline V gene sequence: CDR1 LNHDA, CDR2 SQIVND (reference sequence). Trimming removed 3 bases from V and 9 bases from J; junction bases left unmatched: 9. This CDR3 region has 17 residues.